The 15 T cell receptor beta chains listed next were all sequenced from one sample in a study of T cells in Graves' hyperthyroidism and ophthalmopathy. TCR beta CDR3 regions were amplified from RNA. HTBI primers were employed in a first-round RT-PCR of the TCR CDR3. TCRdb reprocessed the multiplex PCR reads via MiXCR and lists one record per CDR3 protein. The data contain under 400,000 distinct CDR3 sequences, about 20% of them singletons. The sequencing sample was made of blood. Every receptor here comes from a woman aged 45-65 years with Graves' hyperthyroidism.

The CDR3 nucleotides are TGTGCCAGCAGCTTAGTTCTACGGGTCGGGGATGAGCAGTTCTTC. Amino acids: CASSLVLRVGDEQFF. This chain connects TRBV7-9 to TRBJ2-1, with a weak D call TRBD2 (5 bases). V was cut by 1 base and J by 8 bases, with 15 bases left in between. The CDR3 is 15 amino acids. Germline CDR1 and CDR2: SEHNR and FQNEAQ (reference sequence). The full variable domain, with the rest looked up from reference TRBV7-9 and TRBJ2-1, is DTGVSQNPRHKITKRGQNVTFRCDPISEHNRLYWYRQTLGQGPEFLTYFQNEAQLEKSRLLSDRFSAERPKGSFSTLEIQRTEQGDSAMYLCASSLVLRVGDEQFFGPGTRLTVL.

This clonotype has a count of ten or more. The chain has TRBV12-3 or TRBV12-4 and TRBJ2-1, with 8 bases matching TRBD1. This CDR3 region has 12 residues. The trim removed 7 bases at V and 9 bases at J, leaving 5 bases unmatched. The CDR3 loop reads CASTQGAAEQFF. The CDR3, as DNA: TGTGCCAGCACGCAGGGGGCTGCTGAGCAGTTCTTC.

This clonotype was observed a few times. The chain employs TRBV6-2 or TRBV6-3 and TRBJ2-7; TRBD2 might be the D (5 bases). V lost 4 bases and J lost 0, with 13 bases in between. Germline lookup yields CDR1 MNHEY and CDR2 SVGEGT. CDR3 length equals 15 residues. The CDR3 reads CASSSGLVSSYEQYV. CDR3 DNA sequence: TGTGCCAGCAGTTCCGGACTGGTAAGCTCCTACGAGCAGTACGTC.

In its sample, this clonotype was seen a few times. V is TRBV6-1 and J is TRBJ1-6; the match to TRBD1 covers 9 bases. CDR3 length: 14 amino acids. The J segment lost 10 bases and the V segment lost 6 bases, leaving 7 bases of the junction unmatched. Germline values: CDR1 MNHNS, CDR2 SASEGT. DNA for the CDR3: TGTGCCAGCAGAGAGACAGGGGGTCTGTCACCCCTCCACTTT. Amino acid sequence: CASRETGGLSPLHF.

This chain joins TRBV6-5 and TRBJ1-1, with D possibly matching TRBD1 (6 bases). CDR3 length: 13 amino acids. Trimming took off 0 bases at V and 7 bases at J, with 9 bases between the two ends. Germline CDR1 is MNHEY and CDR2 is SVGAGI. CDR3 nucleotides: TGTGCCAGCAGTTACTCGCAAGGGGGTGAAGCTTTCTTT. Translation gives CASSYSQGGEAFF.

Worth noting for this clonotype: A read error may account for a junction end that differs from germline. The chain has TRBV10-3 and TRBJ2-7, with TRBD2 matching 16 bases. CDR3 length equals 16 residues. Germline values: CDR1 ENHRY, CDR2 SYGVKD. The CDR3 loop is CAISGTSGRDHYDQYF. In DNA form, the CDR3 reads TGTGCCATCAGCGGGACTAGCGGGAGGGATCACTACGATCAGTACTTC.

This clonotype was found many times. The CDR3 region has the DNA TGTGCCAGCAGTGGGCCCTCTTCGTCCTACAATGAGCAGTTCTTC. Translated: CASSGPSSSYNEQFF. V gene TRBV2 combines with J gene TRBJ2-1; no definite D call. Germline CDR1 is SNHLY and CDR2 is FYNNEI. The CDR3 totals 15 residues. Trimming pared 4 bases from V and 1 base from J, leaving 11 bases between.

This clonotype came up many times. V usage is TRBV30 and J usage is TRBJ1-5; D not resolved. In germline, CDR1 is GTSNPN, CDR2 SVGIG (reference sequence). The CDR3 is made up of 15 amino acids. Trimming cost V 2 bases and J 1 base, with 12 bases left between them. Here the CDR3 reads CAWSPYIESNQPQHF. CDR3 DNA: TGTGCCTGGAGTCCCTATATAGAGAGCAATCAGCCCCAGCATTTT.

The gene calls are TRBV14 and TRBJ2-1; no clear D gene. In germline, CDR1 is SGHDN, CDR2 FVKESK. V was shortened by 0 bases and J by 7 bases, with 10 bases between the two germline ends. This CDR3 region has 14 residues. The CDR3 region is CASSQERPENEQFF. The CDR3 nucleotides read TGTGCCAGCAGCCAAGAACGTCCGGAAAATGAGCAGTTCTTC.

The chain couples TRBV7-9 to TRBJ1-2; TRBD1 is a possible D gene (6 bases). CDR3 length: 17 residues. CDR1 SEHNR and CDR2 FQNEAQ come from the germline V gene (reference sequence). The ends were cut back, 0 bases at V and 1 base at J, with 15 bases in the middle. DNA for the CDR3: TGTGCCAGCAGCTTAGCGGAGGGACACCGACTTAACTATGGCTACACCTTC. Its translation is CASSLAEGHRLNYGYTF.

The rearrangement joins TRBV7-9 to TRBJ1-2; maybe TRBD1 (5 bases). Per the germline V gene, CDR1 is SEHNR and CDR2 is FQNEAQ (reference sequence). The CDR3 extends over 17 amino acids. With 5 bases removed from V and 2 bases from J, the gap between germline ends came to 21 bases. In DNA, the CDR3 is TGTGCCAGCAGCGGCCGGGACCGTCAAGATTACAACTATGGCTACACCTTC. The encoded protein is CASSGRDRQDYNYGYTF.

The gene calls are TRBV6-4 and TRBJ2-2, with D tentatively TRBD1 (6 bases). Germline CDR1 MRHNA, CDR2 SNTAGT. V was clipped by 4 bases and J by 4 bases, with 16 bases between them. The CDR3 loop spans 16 amino acids. The CDR3 loop is CASSGKGQLSTGELFF. CDR3 in DNA: TGTGCCAGCAGTGGAAAGGGACAACTGTCCACCGGGGAGCTGTTTTTT.

This clonotype was counted only a few times. This chain uses TRBV18 with TRBJ1-2, with 11 bases matching TRBD1. CDR1 and CDR2 (germline): KGHSH, LQKENI. The CDR3 spans 15 residues. After removal of 5 bases from V and 5 bases from J, the junction contained 7 bases not matched to a gene. The CDR3 DNA follows: TGTGCCAGCTCATCGGACAGGGGGCGCACTTATGGCTACACCTTC. It translates to CASSSDRGRTYGYTF.

This clonotype was observed a few times. The chain recombines TRBV20-1 with TRBJ2-3; no reliable D call. V was pared by 3 bases and J by 1 base, with 11 bases between. The germline gives CDR1 DFQATT, CDR2 SNEGSKA (reference sequence). The CDR3 runs to 14 residues. The CDR3 is CSARVTRGTDTQYF. The CDR3 DNA is TGCAGTGCTAGGGTTACCCGGGGCACAGATACGCAGTATTTT.

This clonotype was detected many times. The chain combines TRBV19 with TRBJ1-1; D may be TRBD1 (6 bases). The CDR3 extends over 14 amino acids. The germline V and J ends were trimmed by 2 bases and 2 bases, with 9 bases remaining between them. Looked up from germline, CDR1 is LNHDA and CDR2 is SQIVND (reference sequence). This CDR3 is CASSIPRGNTEAFF. CDR3 sequence (DNA): TGTGCCAGTAGTATACCCAGGGGTAACACTGAAGCTTTCTTT.